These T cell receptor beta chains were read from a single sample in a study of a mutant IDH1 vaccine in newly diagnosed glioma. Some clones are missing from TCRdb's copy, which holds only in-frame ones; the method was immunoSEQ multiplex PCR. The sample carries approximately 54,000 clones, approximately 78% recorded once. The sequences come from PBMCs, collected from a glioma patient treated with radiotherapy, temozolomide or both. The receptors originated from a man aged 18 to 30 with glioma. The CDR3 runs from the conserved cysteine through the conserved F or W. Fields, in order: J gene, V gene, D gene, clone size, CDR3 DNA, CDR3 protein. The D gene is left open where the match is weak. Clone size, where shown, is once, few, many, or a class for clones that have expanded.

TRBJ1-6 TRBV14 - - TGTGCCAGCAGCCAAGGGGCCAGGGTTGCCTATAATTCACCCCTCCACTTT CASSQGARVAYNSPLHF
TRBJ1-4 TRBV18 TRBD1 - TGTGCCAGCTCAACCCGATCCGGGACAGCAACTAATGAAAAACTGTTTTTT CASSTRSGTATNEKLFF
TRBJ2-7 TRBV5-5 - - TGTGCCAGCAGCTCGCTCGCGCAGGTCTACGAGCAGTACTTC CASSSLAQVYEQYF
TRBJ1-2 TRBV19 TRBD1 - TGTGCCAGTAGGAAGGGGGCAAACTATGGCTACACCTTC CASRKGANYGYTF
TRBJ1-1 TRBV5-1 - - TGCGCCAGCAGCTTGGTCGGGGACCCTGAAGCTTTCTTT CASSLVGDPEAFF
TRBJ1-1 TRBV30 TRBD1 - TGTGCCTGGAGTGTACGGGCAGGGGGCATCAGGGGAAACACTGAAGCTTTCTTT CAWSVRAGGIRGNTEAFF
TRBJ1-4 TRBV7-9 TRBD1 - TGTGCCAGCAGCTTAGAAGGACAGGGTGTCAGGCCCCATGAAAAACTGTTTTTT CASSLEGQGVRPHEKLFF
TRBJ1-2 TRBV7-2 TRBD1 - TGTGCCAGCAGCTACAGCAGGGGGTTAGCTGGCTACACCTTC CASSYSRGLAGYTF
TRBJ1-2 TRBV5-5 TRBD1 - TGTGCCAGCAGCGGCGCTTGGGGACAGAACTATGGCTACACCTTC CASSGAWGQNYGYTF
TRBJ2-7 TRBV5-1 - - TGCGCCAGCAGCTTGTGGGGGGACAATGCATACGAGCAGTACTTC CASSLWGDNAYEQYF
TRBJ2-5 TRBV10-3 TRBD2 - TGTGCCATCAGTGAAGGACTAGCGGGGCAAGAGACCCAGTACTTC CAISEGLAGQETQYF
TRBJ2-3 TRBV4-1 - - TGCGCCAGCAGCCAAACCACAGATACGCAGTATTTT CASSQTTDTQYF
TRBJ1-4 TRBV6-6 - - TGTGCCAGCACGAGGGCCTTTAATGAAAAACTGTTTTTT CASTRAFNEKLFF
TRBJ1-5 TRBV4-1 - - TGCGCCAGCAGCCAAGAGACCTTTAGCAATCAGCCCCAGCATTTT CASSQETFSNQPQHF
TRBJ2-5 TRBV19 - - TGTGCCAGTAGTAAGCGAGGGGTAGAGACCCAGTACTTC CASSKRGVETQYF
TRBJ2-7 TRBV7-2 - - TGTGCCAGCAGCTTTGCAGGTAGCTCCTACGAGCAGTACTTC CASSFAGSSYEQYF
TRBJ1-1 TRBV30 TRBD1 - TGTGCCTGGAGTGTATTGCCAGGGGGATCCACTGAAGCTTTCTTT CAWSVLPGGSTEAFF
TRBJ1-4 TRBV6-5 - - TGTGCCAGCACCGTCTCGGGAGGGGGGGATGAAAAACTGTTTTTT CASTVSGGGDEKLFF
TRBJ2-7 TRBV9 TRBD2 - TGTGCCAGCAGCCCTTGGACTAGCTTCCCCTACGAGCAGTACTTC CASSPWTSFPYEQYF
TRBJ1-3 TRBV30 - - TGTGCCTGGAGTGCAGGGGGAAACACCATATATTTT CAWSAGGNTIYF
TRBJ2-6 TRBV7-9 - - TGTGCCAGCAGATACAGCTCTGGGGCCAACGTCCTGACTTTC CASRYSSGANVLTF
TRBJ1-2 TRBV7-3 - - TGTGCCAGCAGCTTAAACCAGGGCTTTGGCTACACCTTC CASSLNQGFGYTF
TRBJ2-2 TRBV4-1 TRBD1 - TGCGCCAGCAGCCCTTCCGGGACAGGGTACACCGGGGAGCTGTTTTTT CASSPSGTGYTGELFF
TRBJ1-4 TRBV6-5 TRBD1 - TGTGCCAGCAGCCCCGGGGGACAGGGAAAGCTGTTTTTT CASSPGGQGKLFF
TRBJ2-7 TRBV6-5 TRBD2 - TGTGCCAGCAGTTACTCTACGGGGGGCTACGAGCAGTACTTC CASSYSTGGYEQYF
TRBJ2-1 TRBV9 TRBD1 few TGTGCCAGCAGCCTAGAAGACAGGGGACTCTACAATGAGCAGTTCTTC CASSLEDRGLYNEQFF
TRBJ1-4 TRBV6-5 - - TGTGCCAGCAGTTACTCTACAGGGACGCACCTGTTTTTT CASSYSTGTHLFF
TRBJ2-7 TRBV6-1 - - TGTGCCAGCAGTGACAACTATCACTCCTACGAGCAGTACTTC CASSDNYHSYEQYF
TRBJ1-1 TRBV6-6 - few TGTGCCAGCAGTTACTCCACTGAAGCTTTCTTT CASSYSTEAFF
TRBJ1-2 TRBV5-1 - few TGCGCCAGCAGCGGAAGGGACCTCCATCACACCTTC CASSGRDLHHTF
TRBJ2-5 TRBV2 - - TGTGCCAGCAGCTCCGTCTTGACGGACCGTACGGAGACCCAGTACTTC CASSSVLTDRTETQYF
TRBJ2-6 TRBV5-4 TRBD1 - TGTGCCAGCAGCTTGGGACAGGGACCTGGGGCCAACGTCCTGACTTTC CASSLGQGPGANVLTF
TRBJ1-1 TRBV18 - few TGTGCCAGCTCGATGGGCACTGAAGCTTTCTTT CASSMGTEAFF
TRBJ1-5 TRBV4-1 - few TGCGCCAGCAGCCCGATTCCGACAGGTTCGCGTCAGCCCCAGCATTTT CASSPIPTGSRQPQHF
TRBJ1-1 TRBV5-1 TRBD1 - TGCGCCAGCAACGACAGGGGCGGAACTGAAGCTTTCTTT CASNDRGGTEAFF
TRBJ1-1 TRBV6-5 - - TGTGCCAGCAGTTACTCACCTACCGACAGGAATGAAGCTTTCTTT CASSYSPTDRNEAFF
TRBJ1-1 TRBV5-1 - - TGCGCCAGCAGCTTCCTGACAGTCCGTAGCACTGAAGCTTTCTTT CASSFLTVRSTEAFF
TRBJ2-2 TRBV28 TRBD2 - TGTGCCAGCAGTTTAAGACTAGCGGTTACTTACACCGGGGAGCTGTTTTTT CASSLRLAVTYTGELFF
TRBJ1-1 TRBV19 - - TGTGCCAGTAGTCCGCGGACAGCTAAGAACACTGAAGCTTTCTTT CASSPRTAKNTEAFF
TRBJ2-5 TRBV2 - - TGTGCCAGCAGTGTATCGGGTCCTCCCAGGGAGACCCAGTACTTC CASSVSGPPRETQYF
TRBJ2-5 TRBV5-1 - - TGCGCCAGCAGCTTGGGATGGGGGAACCAAGAGACCCAGTACTTC CASSLGWGNQETQYF
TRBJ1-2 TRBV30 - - TGTGCCTGGAGTGTGACGGCCCTTAGCAGCTACACCTTC CAWSVTALSSYTF